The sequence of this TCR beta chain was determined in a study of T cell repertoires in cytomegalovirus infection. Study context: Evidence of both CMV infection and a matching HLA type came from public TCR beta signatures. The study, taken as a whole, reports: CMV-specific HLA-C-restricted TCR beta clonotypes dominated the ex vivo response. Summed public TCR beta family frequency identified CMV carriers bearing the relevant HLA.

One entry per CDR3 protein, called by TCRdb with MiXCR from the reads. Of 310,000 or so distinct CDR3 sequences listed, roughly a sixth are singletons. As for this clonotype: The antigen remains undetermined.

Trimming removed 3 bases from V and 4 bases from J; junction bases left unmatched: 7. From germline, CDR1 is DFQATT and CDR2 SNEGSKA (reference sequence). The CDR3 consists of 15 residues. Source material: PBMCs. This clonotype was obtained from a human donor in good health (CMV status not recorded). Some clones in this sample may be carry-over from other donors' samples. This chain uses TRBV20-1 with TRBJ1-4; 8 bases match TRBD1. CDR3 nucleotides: TGCAGTGCTAGGGGGGGCAGGGGGCATAATGAAAAACTGTTTTTT. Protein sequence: CSARGGRGHNEKLFF.